Shown below are 19 T cell receptor beta chains from a single sample sequenced in a study of OX40 agonist ivuxolimab in advanced cancers. Profiling relied on immunoSEQ multiplex PCR, and the TCRdb table lists in-frame clones only, not all of them. The sample lists some 39,000 clones, 65% to 85% occurring once. The material sequenced was CD4+ or CD8+ T cells sorted from blood, taken in a trial of the OX40 agonist ivuxolimab. The receptor source for this set is an adult with an advanced solid tumor such as melanoma, head and neck, liver or kidney cancer.

The rearrangement joins TRBV30 to TRBJ2-1, with D unclear. V dropped 0 bases and J dropped 10 bases, with 4 bases sitting between them. The CDR3 is made up of 10 amino acids. Germline values: CDR1 GTSNPN, CDR2 SVGIG (reference sequence). The CDR3: CAWSVQEQFF. CDR3 coding DNA: TGTGCCTGGAGTGTACAGGAGCAGTTCTTC.

This sequence joins TRBV29-1 and TRBJ2-5; D is possibly TRBD1 (5 bases). The J call may be faulty, since TRBJ2-7 better matches the DNA end. Germline values: CDR1 SQVTM, CDR2 ANQGSEA. The length of the CDR3 is 13 residues. The CDR3 protein is CSVEADSSYEQYF. The CDR3 DNA follows: TGCAGCGTTGAAGCCGACAGCTCCTACGAGCAGTACTTC.

Within the sample, this clone is medium-sized. This chain joins TRBV10-3 and TRBJ2-1; tentatively, D is TRBD1 or TRBD2 (6 bases each). Germline lookup yields CDR1 ENHRY and CDR2 SYGVKD. Trimming took off 2 bases at V and 7 bases at J, with 15 bases between the two ends. The CDR3 totals 15 residues. The CDR3 bases are TGTGCCATCAGTGAGGGGGGGCTTGGCCTTAATGAGCAGTTCTTC. Translating it yields CAISEGGLGLNEQFF.

The chain recombines TRBV6-1 with TRBJ1-6; D unclear. Trimming removed 3 bases from V and 14 bases from J, with 17 bases in between. Germline lookup yields CDR1 MNHNS and CDR2 SASEGT. This CDR3 is 14 amino acids long. This CDR3 is CASSEPGPFVSLHF. Written as DNA, the CDR3 is TGTGCCAGCAGTGAGCCTGGACCTTTCGTGTCCCTCCACTTT.

The V call is TRBV30, the J call TRBJ1-2; no reliable D call. Between the trimmed V and J ends, which lost 2 bases and 0 bases, there was a span of 10 bases. The CDR3 length is 14 residues. Germline-derived CDR1 and CDR2 are GTSNPN and SVGIG (reference sequence). CDR3 nucleotides: TGTGCCTGGAGTACGGGTCAGACTAACTATGGCTACACCTTC. Residues: CAWSTGQTNYGYTF.

This chain uses TRBV5-4 with TRBJ2-5; D is possibly TRBD1 (8 bases). The DNA matches TRBJ2-7 better at its end, which makes the J call doubtful. CDR3 length equals 16 residues. CDR1 and CDR2 (germline): SGHNT, YYREEE (reference sequence). CDR3 nucleotides: TGTGCCAGCAGCTCTAGGACAGGGAGGGAACTCGACGAGCAGTACTTC. This translates into CASSSRTGRELDEQYF.

The genes are TRBV7-2 and TRBJ1-2; no clear D. Trimming removed 2 bases from V and 2 bases from J, with 3 bases in between. CDR1 and CDR2 from the germline V gene are SGHTA and FQGNSA. CDR3 length: 12 amino acids. The CDR3, as DNA: TGTGCCAGCAGCTTATACAACTATGGCTACACCTTC. Amino acid sequence: CASSLYNYGYTF.

The J gene is TRBJ2-2, the V gene TRBV25-1; D gene unclear. The V and J ends lost 6 bases and 0 bases respectively, with 11 bases between them. Germline CDR1 and CDR2: MGHDK and SYGVNS. This CDR3 is built from 15 residues. CDR3 sequence (DNA): TGTGCCAGCAGGCCTGATCCACCGAACACCGGGGAGCTGTTTTTT. It translates to CASRPDPPNTGELFF. Based on the CDR3 plus reference TRBV25-1 and TRBJ2-2, the full variable domain is EADIYQTPRYLVIGTGKKITLECSQTMGHDKMYWYQQDPGMELHLIHYSYGVNSTEKGDLSSESTVSRIRTEHFPLTLESARPSHTSQYLCASRPDPPNTGELFFGEGSRLTVL.

This rearrangement joins TRBV28 to TRBJ1-2; D is possibly TRBD1 (6 bases). V gave up 2 bases and J gave up 4 bases, with 11 bases separating them. The CDR3 consists of 14 residues. Germline CDR1 and CDR2: MDHEN and SYDVKM. The CDR3 is CASSLTGLGYGYTF. In nucleotides, the CDR3 is TGTGCCAGCAGTTTAACAGGGTTAGGCTATGGCTACACCTTC.

This sequence joins TRBV5-1 and TRBJ1-1, with a possible D match to TRBD1 (5 bases). V lost 0 bases and J lost 4, with 7 bases in between. CDR3 length: 13 residues. Per the germline V gene, CDR1 is SGHRS and CDR2 is YFSETQ. The DNA of the CDR3 is TGCGCCAGCAGCTTGGTGAGGGGCACTGAAGCTTTCTTT. Translation gives CASSLVRGTEAFF.

The chain employs TRBV5-1 and TRBJ2-2; D remains ambiguous. CDR1 is SGHRS, CDR2 YFSETQ, per germline. V dropped 1 base and J dropped 6 bases, with 19 bases sitting between them. The CDR3 contains 17 residues. The CDR3 loop is CASSLFEGFGNSGELFF. The CDR3 nucleotides read TGCGCCAGCAGCTTGTTTGAAGGGTTCGGAAACTCCGGGGAGCTGTTTTTT.

This chain links TRBV5-4 with TRBJ1-2; no clear D. Germline lookup yields CDR1 SGHNT and CDR2 YYREEE (reference sequence). The CDR3 covers 15 residues. Trimming took off 0 bases at V and 6 bases at J, with 15 bases between the two ends. The CDR3 region has the DNA TGTGCCAGCAGCTTGGGTTCCGGATCACAGAATGGCTACACCTTC. Amino acid sequence: CASSLGSGSQNGYTF.

The chain employs TRBV6-1 and TRBJ2-7; either TRBD1 or TRBD2 may supply D (5 bases each). The germline V gene encodes CDR1 MNHNS and CDR2 SASEGT. The V end lost 7 bases, the J end lost 2 bases, and 18 bases lay between the germline ends. The CDR3 totals 15 residues. CDR3 region: CASTTSGTAPYEQYF. CDR3 bases: TGTGCCAGCACCACCTCGGGGACGGCCCCCTACGAGCAGTACTTC.

The chain employs TRBV29-1 and TRBJ1-2; tentatively, D is TRBD1 (5 bases). Per the germline V gene, CDR1 is SQVTM and CDR2 is ANQGSEA. This CDR3 comprises 13 residues. With 3 bases removed from V and 8 bases from J, the gap between germline ends came to 16 bases. The CDR3 sequence: CSVEIPQGDGYTF. The CDR3 nucleotides are TGCAGCGTTGAGATACCCCAGGGCGACGGCTACACCTTC.

The chain combines TRBV5-1 with TRBJ1-6; 8 positions agree with TRBD1. The CDR3 loop spans 17 amino acids. The J segment lost 0 bases and the V segment lost 4 bases, leaving 6 bases of the junction unmatched. From germline, CDR1 is SGHRS and CDR2 YFSETQ. In nucleotides, the CDR3 is TGCGCCAGCAGCACGTTGGGACAGGACTCCTATAATTCACCCCTCCACTTT. Its protein is CASSTLGQDSYNSPLHF.

This chain's CDR3 is CASSGLSLDNEQFF. The DNA for the CDR3 is TGCGCCAGCTCCGGGCTATCCCTCGACAATGAGCAGTTCTTC. This sequence joins TRBV4-1 and TRBJ2-1; D gene unclear. Deletions cut 8 bases from V and 5 bases from J, with 16 bases between. The CDR3 loop spans 14 amino acids. Per the germline V gene, CDR1 is MGHRA and CDR2 is YSYEKL.

The V gene is TRBV7-2, the J gene TRBJ1-2, with D possibly being TRBD1 (5 bases). The CDR3 sequence is 15 residues long. Per germline, CDR1 SGHTA and CDR2 FQGNSA. V lost 0 bases and J lost 6, with 14 bases in between. This CDR3 is CASSLASGGRDGYTF. The CDR3 bases are TGTGCCAGCAGCTTAGCGTCTGGGGGGAGGGATGGCTACACCTTC.

The chain has TRBV27 and TRBJ2-7, with a possible D match to TRBD1 (6 bases). V was cut by 6 bases and J by 0 bases, with 18 bases left in between. CDR3 length equals 16 residues. Germline CDR1 reads MNHEY; CDR2 reads SMNVEV (reference sequence). CDR3 nucleotides: TGTGCCAGCAGGGTTCATAGGACAGAGACCTCCTACGAGCAGTACTTC. Its protein product is CASRVHRTETSYEQYF.

V gene TRBV18 combines with J gene TRBJ2-6, with D perhaps matching TRBD2 (5 bases). The CDR3 totals 15 residues. Per the germline V gene, CDR1 is KGHSH and CDR2 is LQKENI. Deletions cut 5 bases from V and 0 bases from J, with 8 bases between. In nucleotides, the CDR3 is TGTGCCAGCTCAAACGGAGGCTCTGGGGCCAACGTCCTGACTTTC. Residues: CASSNGGSGANVLTF.